One sample yielded the 21 T cell receptor beta chains listed below, sequenced in a study of T cell responses to AZD1222 COVID-19 vaccine (TCRdb year 2021). Explained via the paper, the time point label denotes: about 28 days (+/-7) after the second vaccine dose. Libraries were prepared through the immunoSEQ multiplex PCR assay. Imported from immuneACCESS, the table was reduced by TCRdb to in-frame sequences with V and J called. These copies leave out some clones; in studies compared against another copy, an unresolved V gene accounts for under half, and the cause of the remainder is not known. Across this sample there are approximately 25,000 clones, with about 92% seen only once. 7.5% to 10% of the sample goes to the ten largest clones. Specimen: peripheral blood, collected 28 days after the second AZD1222 dose. The receptor source for this set is an adult who received the AZD1222 COVID-19 vaccine.

The chain employs TRBV5-1 and TRBJ1-1; D perhaps matches TRBD1 (6 bases). The V gene's germline CDR1 is SGHRS and CDR2 YFSETQ. The CDR3 consists of 16 residues. The V end lost 5 bases, the J end lost 0 bases, and 17 bases lay between the germline ends. CDR3 in amino acids: CASSRQVGGLNTEAFF. Written as DNA, the CDR3 is TGCGCCAGCAGTCGGCAGGTAGGGGGATTGAACACTGAAGCTTTCTTT. The full variable domain, with the rest looked up from reference TRBV5-1 and TRBJ1-1, is KAGVTQTPRYLIKTRGQQVTLSCSPISGHRSVSWYQQTPGQGLQFLFEYFSETQRNKGNFPGRFSGRQFSNSRSEMNVSTLELGDSALYLCASSRQVGGLNTEAFFGQGTRLTVV.

This sequence joins TRBV9 and TRBJ2-1; 11 nucleotides align to TRBD2. Trimming took 0 bases from V and 5 from J; bases not matched to a gene: 16. Germline V gene lookup returns CDR1 SGDLS and CDR2 YYNGEE. CDR3 length: 20 residues. The CDR3 reads CASSVVLAGAQLQKNNEQFF. The CDR3 DNA follows: TGTGCCAGCAGCGTAGTACTAGCGGGAGCACAGCTTCAAAAAAACAATGAGCAGTTCTTC. The full variable domain, rest sourced from reference TRBV9 and TRBJ2-1, is DSGVTQTPKHLITATGQRVTLRCSPRSGDLSVYWYQQSLDQGLQFLIQYYNGEERAKGNILERFSAQQFPDLHSELNLSSLELGDSALYFCASSVVLAGAQLQKNNEQFFGPGTRLTVL.

The gene calls are TRBV5-6 and TRBJ2-3, with 10 bases aligning to TRBD2. This CDR3 spans 18 amino acids. The V and J ends lost 0 bases and 1 base, in that order; junction bases with no gene match: 8. Germline V lookup: CDR1 SGHDT, CDR2 YYEEEE. DNA of the CDR3: TGTGCCAGCAGCTTGGTAGTAGCGGGAGGATCTGGCACAGATACGCAGTATTTT. It translates to CASSLVVAGGSGTDTQYF.

This clone was recorded a few times. The rearrangement links TRBV5-5 to TRBJ1-2; unclear D gene. CDR1 and CDR2 from the germline V gene are SGHKS and YYEKEE (reference sequence). The CDR3 extends over 14 amino acids. V lost 4 bases and J 6 bases, leaving 16 bases between the germline ends. CDR3 loop: CASSTGGENNGYTF. In DNA form, the CDR3 reads TGTGCCAGCAGCACCGGCGGGGAGAACAATGGCTACACCTTC.

The chain has TRBV5-1 and TRBJ1-2; 7 bases fit TRBD1. Germline loops: CDR1 SGHRS, CDR2 YFSETQ. The V and J ends lost 6 bases and 4 bases, in that order; junction bases with no gene match: 9. The CDR3 loop spans 14 amino acids. The CDR3 region has the DNA TGCGCCAGCACCCTGGAGGGGGCCGGCTATGGCTACACCTTC. It translates to CASTLEGAGYGYTF.

This clone was detected only a few times. V and J are TRBV14 and TRBJ2-7; possibly TRBD2 for D (6 bases). The CDR3 runs 13 residues. V gave up 8 bases and J gave up 2 bases, with 13 bases separating them. Germline V lookup: CDR1 SGHDN, CDR2 FVKESK. CDR3 protein: CASSSGWAYEQYF. CDR3 nucleotide sequence: TGTGCCAGCTCCAGCGGGTGGGCCTACGAGCAGTACTTC.

This clone was recorded once. This chain joins TRBV27 and TRBJ2-1; TRBD1 agrees at 7 bases. The CDR3 has 14 residues. The V gene end was trimmed by 7 bases and the J gene end by 3 bases; junction bases not matched to a gene: 6. Germline lookup yields CDR1 MNHEY and CDR2 SMNVEV (reference sequence). The CDR3, as DNA: TGTGCCAGCAAACCAGGGACAGACTACAATGAGCAGTTCTTC. Translated, it gives CASKPGTDYNEQFF.

The chain recombines TRBV9 with TRBJ1-6; D remains ambiguous. Germline assignment: CDR1 SGDLS and CDR2 YYNGEE. This CDR3 has 16 amino acids. Trimming took 0 bases from V and 0 from J, leaving 7 bases between them. CDR3 loop: CASSVGPSSYNSPLHF. The CDR3, as DNA: TGTGCCAGCAGCGTAGGGCCAAGCTCCTATAATTCACCCCTCCACTTT. The whole variable domain, filled in from reference TRBV9 and TRBJ1-6, reads DSGVTQTPKHLITATGQRVTLRCSPRSGDLSVYWYQQSLDQGLQFLIQYYNGEERAKGNILERFSAQQFPDLHSELNLSSLELGDSALYFCASSVGPSSYNSPLHFGNGTRLTVT.

The genes are TRBV24-1 and TRBJ1-3; D possibly corresponds to TRBD1 (6 bases). This CDR3 contains 15 residues. Germline lookup yields CDR1 KGHDR and CDR2 SFDVKD. Deletions cut 2 bases from V and 1 base from J, with 8 bases between. The DNA for the CDR3 is TGTGCCACCAGTGATTCCACAGGGTCTGGAAACACCATATATTTT. It translates to CATSDSTGSGNTIYF.

V usage is TRBV11-2 and J usage is TRBJ1-2; no firm D call. The V end lost 2 bases, the J end lost 0 bases, and 10 bases lay between the germline ends. CDR1 is SGHAT and CDR2 is FQNNGV in the germline V gene. The CDR3 contains 15 residues. In DNA, the CDR3 is TGTGCCAGCAGCTTACTAGACAAAGCTAACTATGGCTACACCTTC. This gives the protein CASSLLDKANYGYTF.

The V and J genes are TRBV4-3 and TRBJ1-1; D gene uncertain. Germline assignment: CDR1 LGHNA and CDR2 YSLEER. The V gene lost 0 bases and the J gene lost 8 bases, with 16 bases spanning the gap. The CDR3 length is 15 residues. This chain's CDR3 is CASSQDQRRTDEAFF. CDR3 sequence (DNA): TGCGCCAGCAGCCAAGATCAGCGGAGGACGGACGAAGCTTTCTTT.

The genes are TRBV14 and TRBJ2-7; tentative D call: TRBD1 (6 bases). The CDR3 sequence is 14 residues long. Germline CDR1 SGHDN, CDR2 FVKESK. V gave up 2 bases and J gave up 6 bases, with 14 bases separating them. The DNA of the CDR3 is TGTGCCAGCAGCCAAATCAGGGGAAGCGGCGAGCAGTACTTC. Translating it yields CASSQIRGSGEQYF.

The CDR3 nucleotides read TGTGCCAGCAGCCCGGGACAGGGGAGTCCGGACACCATATATTTT. The encoded protein is CASSPGQGSPDTIYF. The rearrangement uses TRBV11-2 and TRBJ1-3; 10 bases fit TRBD1. With 5 bases clipped from V and 8 bases from J, the junction kept 9 bases outside the gene matches. This CDR3 has 15 residues. CDR1 and CDR2 from the germline V gene are SGHAT and FQNNGV.

This chain uses TRBV28 with TRBJ1-4, with 7 bases that match TRBD1. Germline V gene data show CDR1 as MDHEN and CDR2 as SYDVKM. J gave up 0 bases and V 7 bases, and 8 bases lay outside the gene matches. This CDR3 region has 16 residues. The CDR3: CASKGQSLATNEKLFF. The CDR3, as DNA: TGTGCCAGCAAGGGACAGTCCCTCGCAACTAATGAAAAACTGTTTTTT.

The CDR3 bases are TGTGCCACCAGTGGCGATGCGGGAGGGCGTCCAGATACGCAGTATTTT. Its translation: CATSGDAGGRPDTQYF. This chain joins TRBV24-1 and TRBJ2-3; 9 nucleotides agree with TRBD2. Trimming at V came to 5 bases and at J to 4 bases, leaving 9 bases not matched to a gene. The CDR3 sequence is 16 residues long. Germline V gene sequence: CDR1 KGHDR, CDR2 SFDVKD.

V and J are TRBV19 and TRBJ2-4; 7 bases fit TRBD1. The V and J ends lost 5 bases and 0 bases, in that order; junction bases with no gene match: 10. Germline V gives CDR1 LNHDA, CDR2 SQIVND (reference sequence). The CDR3 consists of 17 residues. The CDR3: CASSGLTGTVAKNIQYF. The CDR3 DNA is TGTGCCAGTAGTGGCCTGACAGGGACAGTAGCCAAAAACATTCAGTACTTC.

This chain uses TRBV7-8 with TRBJ2-7, with TRBD2 identical over 9 bases. The CDR3 loop spans 16 amino acids. Germline-derived CDR1 and CDR2 are SGHVS and FQNEAQ. The ends lost 3 bases at V and 0 bases at J; junction bases unmatched: 6. CDR3 in DNA: TGTGCCAGCAGCTTTTGGACTAGCGAGAGCTCCTACGAGCAGTACTTC. This gives the protein CASSFWTSESSYEQYF. Full variable domain (missing parts from reference TRBV7-8 and TRBJ2-7): GAGVSQSPRYKVAKRGQDVALRCDPISGHVSLFWYQQALGQGPEFLTYFQNEAQLDKSGLPSDRFFAERPEGSVSTLKIQRTQQEDSAVYLCASSFWTSESSYEQYFGPGTRLTVT.

V usage is TRBV19 and J usage is TRBJ2-1; D assignment may be TRBD1 or TRBD2 (5 bases each). Germline values: CDR1 LNHDA, CDR2 SQIVND (reference sequence). The CDR3 loop spans 15 amino acids. V lost 5 bases, J lost 4 bases, and 15 bases lay in between. CDR3 in amino acids: CASSALQGVYNEQFF. The CDR3 region has the DNA TGTGCCAGTAGTGCCCTCCAGGGAGTTTACAATGAGCAGTTCTTC.

This clone has just one count. The chain recombines TRBV11-3 with TRBJ1-2, with a weak D call TRBD1 (5 bases). CDR3 length: 15 amino acids. V was shortened by 4 bases and J by 4 bases, with 16 bases between the two germline ends. CDR1 and CDR2 (germline): SGHNT, YENEEA. CDR3 loop: CASSSSVGGSYGYTF. CDR3 in DNA: TGTGCCAGCAGCTCTTCCGTCGGGGGAAGCTATGGCTACACCTTC.

V gene TRBV7-9 combines with J gene TRBJ1-1, with D tentatively TRBD1 (6 bases). Germline V gives CDR1 SEHNR, CDR2 FQNEAQ (reference sequence). This CDR3 comprises 14 residues. V was cut by 5 bases and J by 5 bases, with 15 bases left in between. The CDR3 bases are TGTGCCAGCAGCCCAGATAGGGGGTATACTGAAGCTTTCTTT. Amino acids: CASSPDRGYTEAFF.

The V call is TRBV29-1, the J call TRBJ1-1, with 7 bases lining up with TRBD1. V lost 7 bases to trimming and J lost 10 bases; unmatched junction nucleotides: 12. CDR3 length: 12 amino acids. Looked up from germline, CDR1 is SQVTM and CDR2 is ANQGSEA. The CDR3 region has the DNA TGCAGCGGTGGGACAGTAGCTCGGTTAGCTTTCTTT. It translates to CSGGTVARLAFF.